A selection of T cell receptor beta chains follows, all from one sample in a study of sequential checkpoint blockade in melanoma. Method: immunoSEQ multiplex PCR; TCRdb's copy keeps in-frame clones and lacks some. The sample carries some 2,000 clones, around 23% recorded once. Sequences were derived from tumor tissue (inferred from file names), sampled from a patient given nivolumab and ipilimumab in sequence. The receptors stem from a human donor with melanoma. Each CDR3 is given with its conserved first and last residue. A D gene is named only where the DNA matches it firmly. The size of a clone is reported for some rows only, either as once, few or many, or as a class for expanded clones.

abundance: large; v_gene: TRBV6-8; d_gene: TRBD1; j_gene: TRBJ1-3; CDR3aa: CASAAWGQFFPSGNTIYF; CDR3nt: TGTGCCAGCGCAGCGTGGGGACAGTTCTTCCCCTCTGGAAACACCATATATTTT
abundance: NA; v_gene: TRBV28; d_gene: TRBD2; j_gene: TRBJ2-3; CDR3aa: CASSLRSRLAGKMDTQYF; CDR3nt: TGTGCCAGCAGTTTAAGGTCGCGCCTAGCGGGTAAGATGGATACGCAGTATTTT
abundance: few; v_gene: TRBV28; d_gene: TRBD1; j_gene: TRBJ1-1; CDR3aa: CASSYTGTASNTEAFF; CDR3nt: TGTGCCAGCAGCTACACCGGGACAGCGTCGAACACTGAAGCTTTCTTT
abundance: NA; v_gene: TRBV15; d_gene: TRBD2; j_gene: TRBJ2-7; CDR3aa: CATSRLPSGMLSEQYF; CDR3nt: TGTGCCACCAGCAGGCTCCCTAGCGGGATGTTATCCGAGCAGTACTTC
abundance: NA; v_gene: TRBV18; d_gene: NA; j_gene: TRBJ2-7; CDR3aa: CASSPRRDATYEQYF; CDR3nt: TGTGCCAGCTCACCACGACGGGACGCAACCTACGAGCAGTACTTC
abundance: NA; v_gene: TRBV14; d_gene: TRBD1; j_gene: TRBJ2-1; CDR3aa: CASSLNAGTGRYNEQFF; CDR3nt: TGTGCCAGCAGCCTAAACGCCGGGACAGGGCGCTACAATGAGCAGTTCTTC
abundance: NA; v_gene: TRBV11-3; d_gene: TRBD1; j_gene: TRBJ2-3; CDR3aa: CASRQGQSTDTQYF; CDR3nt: TGTGCCAGCAGACAGGGACAGAGCACAGATACGCAGTATTTT
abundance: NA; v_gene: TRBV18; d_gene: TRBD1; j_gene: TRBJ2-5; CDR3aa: CASSPPRDRGQQTRPQETQYF; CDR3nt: TGTGCCAGCTCACCACCCCGGGACAGGGGACAACAAACCCGCCCTCAAGAGACCCAGTACTTC
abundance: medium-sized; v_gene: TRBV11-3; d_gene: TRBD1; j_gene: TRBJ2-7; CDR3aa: CASSIGQGQITYEQYF; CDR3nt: TGTGCCAGCAGCATTGGACAGGGCCAGATCACCTACGAGCAGTACTTC
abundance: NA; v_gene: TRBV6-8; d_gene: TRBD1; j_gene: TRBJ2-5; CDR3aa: CASSYGKGGWETQYF; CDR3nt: TGTGCCAGCAGTTACGGAAAAGGGGGCTGGGAGACCCAGTACTTC
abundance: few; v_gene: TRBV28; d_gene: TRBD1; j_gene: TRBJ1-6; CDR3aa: CASILQGAQDSPLHF; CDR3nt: TGTGCCAGCATTTTACAGGGGGCGCAGGATTCACCCCTCCACTTT
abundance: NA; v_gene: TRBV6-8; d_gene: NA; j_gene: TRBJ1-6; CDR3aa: CASDTGTANSPLHF; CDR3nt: TGTGCCAGCGACACCGGGACTGCTAATTCACCCCTCCACTTT
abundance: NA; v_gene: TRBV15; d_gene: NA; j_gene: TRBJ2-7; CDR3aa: CATSLLGGSYEQYF; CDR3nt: TGTGCCACCAGCCTACTAGGCGGATCCTACGAGCAGTACTTC
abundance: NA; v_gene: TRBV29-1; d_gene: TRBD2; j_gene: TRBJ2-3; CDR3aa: CSVSSGGMTDTQYF; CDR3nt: TGCAGCGTTTCTAGCGGGGGGATGACAGATACGCAGTATTTT
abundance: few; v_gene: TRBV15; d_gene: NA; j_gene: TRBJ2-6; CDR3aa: CATSSSASGANVLTF; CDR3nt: TGTGCCACCAGCAGCTCGGCTTCTGGGGCCAACGTCCTGACTTTC
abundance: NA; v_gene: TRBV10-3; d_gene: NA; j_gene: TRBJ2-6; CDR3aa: CAISESDSLAGANVLTF; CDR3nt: TGTGCCATCAGTGAGTCGGACAGCTTAGCTGGGGCCAACGTCCTGACTTTC
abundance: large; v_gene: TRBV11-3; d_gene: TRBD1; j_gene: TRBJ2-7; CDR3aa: CASSGQGRSYEQYF; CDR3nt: TGTGCCAGCAGCGGACAGGGTCGCTCCTACGAGCAGTACTTC
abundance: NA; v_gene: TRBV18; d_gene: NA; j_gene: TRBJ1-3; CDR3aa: CASSPPQGHSGNTIYF; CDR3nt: TGTGCCAGCTCACCACCCCAGGGGCACTCTGGAAACACCATATATTTT
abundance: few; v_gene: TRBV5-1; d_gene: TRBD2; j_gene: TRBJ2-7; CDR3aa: CASSLAPGGAGAYEQYF; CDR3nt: TGCGCCAGCAGCTTGGCCCCGGGGGGGGCAGGGGCCTACGAGCAGTACTTC
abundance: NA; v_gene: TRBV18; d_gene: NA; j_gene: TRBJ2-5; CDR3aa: CASSPRVERETQYF; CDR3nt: TGTGCCAGCTCTCCCAGGGTGGAGAGAGAGACCCAGTACTTC
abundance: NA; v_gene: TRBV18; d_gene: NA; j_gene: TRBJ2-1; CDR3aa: CASSPPDGDNEQFF; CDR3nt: TGTGCCAGCTCACCACCGGACGGAGACAATGAGCAGTTCTTC
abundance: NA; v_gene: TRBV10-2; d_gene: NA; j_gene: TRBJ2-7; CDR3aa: CASSTIPGGEQYF; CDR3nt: TGCGCCAGCAGTACCATCCCGGGTGGCGAGCAGTACTTC
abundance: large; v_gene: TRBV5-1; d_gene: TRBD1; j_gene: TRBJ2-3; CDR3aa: CASIKTGSYSDTQYF; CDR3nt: TGCGCCAGCATTAAGACAGGGAGTTATTCCGATACGCAGTATTTT
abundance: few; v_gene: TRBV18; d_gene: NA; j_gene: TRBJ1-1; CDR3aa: CASSPWGTNTEAFF; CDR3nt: TGTGCCAGCTCACCTTGGGGAACGAACACTGAAGCTTTCTTT
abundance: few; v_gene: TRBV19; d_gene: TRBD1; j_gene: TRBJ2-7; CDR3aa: CASRTGTGSYEQYF; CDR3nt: TGTGCCAGCAGAACCGGGACAGGGTCCTACGAGCAGTACTTC
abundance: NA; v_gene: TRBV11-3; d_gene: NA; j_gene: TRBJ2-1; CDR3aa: CASRVSLRIGSYNEQFF; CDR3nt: TGTGCCAGCAGGGTATCCCTCAGGATAGGCTCCTACAATGAGCAGTTCTTC
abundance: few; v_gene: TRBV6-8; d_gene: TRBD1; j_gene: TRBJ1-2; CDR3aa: CASSYSEGQAPTRDGYTF; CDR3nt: TGTGCCAGCAGTTACTCGGAGGGACAGGCCCCGACCCGAGATGGCTACACCTTC
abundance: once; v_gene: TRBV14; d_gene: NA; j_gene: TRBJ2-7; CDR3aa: CASVGAGEVEQYF; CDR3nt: TGTGCCAGCGTCGGGGCAGGGGAGGTCGAGCAGTACTTC
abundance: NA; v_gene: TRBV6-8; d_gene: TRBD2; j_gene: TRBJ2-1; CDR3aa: CASSDTSGGYNEQFF; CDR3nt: TGTGCCAGCAGTGACACTAGCGGGGGCTACAATGAGCAGTTCTTC
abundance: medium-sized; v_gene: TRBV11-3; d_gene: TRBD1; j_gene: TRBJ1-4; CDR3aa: CASSLDRDRGKLFF; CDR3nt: TGTGCCAGCAGCTTGGACAGGGACAGGGGGAAACTGTTTTTT
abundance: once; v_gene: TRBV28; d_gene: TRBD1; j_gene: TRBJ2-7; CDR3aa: CASSTNRGLIYEQYF; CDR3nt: TGTGCCAGCAGTACTAACAGGGGGCTAATATACGAGCAGTACTTC
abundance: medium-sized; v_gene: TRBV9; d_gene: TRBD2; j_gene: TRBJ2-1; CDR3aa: CASSVASGVYNEQFF; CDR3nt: TGTGCCAGCAGCGTAGCTAGCGGGGTTTACAATGAGCAGTTCTTC
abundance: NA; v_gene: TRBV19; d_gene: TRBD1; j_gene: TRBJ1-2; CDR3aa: CASSTPGIEATGDGGYTF; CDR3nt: TGTGCCAGTAGTACGCCGGGTATCGAGGCGACAGGGGATGGTGGCTACACCTTC
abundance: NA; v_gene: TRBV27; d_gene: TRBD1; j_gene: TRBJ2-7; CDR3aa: CASSLQGAGEQYF; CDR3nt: TGTGCCAGCAGTTTACAGGGGGCAGGCGAGCAGTACTTC
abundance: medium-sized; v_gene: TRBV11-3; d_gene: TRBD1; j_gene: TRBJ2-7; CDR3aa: CASSLAGGQGYEQYF; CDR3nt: TGTGCCAGCAGCTTGGCCGGAGGACAGGGGTACGAGCAGTACTTC
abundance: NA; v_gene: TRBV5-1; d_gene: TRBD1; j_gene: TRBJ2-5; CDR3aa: CASSLDRRGETQYF; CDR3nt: TGCGCCAGCAGCCTGGACAGGCGCGGAGAGACCCAGTACTTC
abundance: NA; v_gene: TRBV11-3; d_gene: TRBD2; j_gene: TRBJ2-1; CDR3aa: CASRPGLAGENEQFF; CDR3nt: TGTGCCAGCAGGCCGGGACTAGCGGGAGAGAATGAGCAGTTCTTC
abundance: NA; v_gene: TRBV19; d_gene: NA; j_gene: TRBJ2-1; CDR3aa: CASSYVLERAYNEQFF; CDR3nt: TGTGCCAGTAGTTATGTTCTCGAGCGGGCCTACAATGAGCAGTTCTTC
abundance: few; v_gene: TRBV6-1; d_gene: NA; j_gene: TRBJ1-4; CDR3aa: CASSEVLGTNEKLFF; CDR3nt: TGTGCCAGCAGTGAAGTTCTCGGAACTAATGAAAAACTGTTTTTT
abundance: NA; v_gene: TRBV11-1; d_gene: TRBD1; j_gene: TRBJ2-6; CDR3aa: CASSYGQGAPGANVLTF; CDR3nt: TGTGCCAGCAGTTATGGACAGGGGGCGCCTGGGGCCAACGTCCTGACTTTC
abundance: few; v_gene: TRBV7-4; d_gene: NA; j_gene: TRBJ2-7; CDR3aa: CASSLNSGYEQYF; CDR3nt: TGTGCCAGCAGCTTAAACTCCGGCTACGAGCAGTACTTC
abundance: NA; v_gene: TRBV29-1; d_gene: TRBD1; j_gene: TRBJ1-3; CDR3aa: CSAESYRGAGNTIYF; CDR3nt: TGCAGCGCCGAATCTTACAGGGGAGCTGGAAACACCATATATTTT
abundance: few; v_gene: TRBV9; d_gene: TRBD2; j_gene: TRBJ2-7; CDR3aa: CASSVDRSGSDEQYF; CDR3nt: TGTGCCAGCAGCGTAGATCGGAGCGGGAGCGACGAGCAGTACTTC
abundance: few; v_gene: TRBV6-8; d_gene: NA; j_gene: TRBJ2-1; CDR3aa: CAISVQEGKPGHNEQFF; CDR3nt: TGTGCCATCAGTGTGCAGGAAGGGAAACCCGGCCACAATGAGCAGTTCTTC
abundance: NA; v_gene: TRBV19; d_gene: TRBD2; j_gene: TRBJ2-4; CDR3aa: CASSIAVAGGSIAKNIQYF; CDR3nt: TGTGCCAGTAGTATAGCGGTAGCGGGGGGATCTATAGCCAAAAACATTCAGTACTTC
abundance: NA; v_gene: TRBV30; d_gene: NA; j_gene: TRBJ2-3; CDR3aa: CAWSVGGDTQYF; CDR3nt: TGTGCCTGGAGTGTAGGGGGGGATACGCAGTATTTT
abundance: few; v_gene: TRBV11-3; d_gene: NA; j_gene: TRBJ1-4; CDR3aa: CASSLESQGGKLFF; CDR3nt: TGTGCCAGCAGCTTAGAATCACAGGGCGGAAAACTGTTTTTT
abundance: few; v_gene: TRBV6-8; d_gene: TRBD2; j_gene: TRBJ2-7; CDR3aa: CASTRGTSGRAVHEQYF; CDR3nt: TGTGCCAGCACCCGAGGGACTAGCGGGAGGGCCGTCCACGAGCAGTACTTC
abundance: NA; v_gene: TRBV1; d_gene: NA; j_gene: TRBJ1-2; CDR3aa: CTSSQGRDSYTF; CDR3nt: TGCACCAGCAGCCAAGGAAGGGACAGCTACACCTTC
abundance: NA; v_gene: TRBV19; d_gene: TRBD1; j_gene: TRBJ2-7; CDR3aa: CASSIRGLRGGGAEQYF; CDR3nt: TGTGCCAGTAGTATACGGGGTTTGAGAGGGGGCGGCGCCGAGCAGTACTTC
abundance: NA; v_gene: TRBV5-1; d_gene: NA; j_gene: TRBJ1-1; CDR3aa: CASSPLSQGLNTEAFF; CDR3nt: TGCGCCAGCAGCCCCTTGTCTCAGGGCTTGAACACTGAAGCTTTCTTT
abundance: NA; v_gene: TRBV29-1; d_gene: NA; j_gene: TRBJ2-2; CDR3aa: CSVEKQLNTGELFF; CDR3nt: TGCAGCGTTGAAAAACAGTTGAACACCGGGGAGCTGTTTTTT
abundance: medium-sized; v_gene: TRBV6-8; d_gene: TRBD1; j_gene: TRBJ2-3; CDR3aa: CASRRGQGDADTQYF; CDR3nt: TGTGCCAGCCGGAGGGGACAGGGGGATGCAGATACGCAGTATTTT
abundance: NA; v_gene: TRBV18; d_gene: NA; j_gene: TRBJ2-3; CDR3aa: CASSPPAARDTQYF; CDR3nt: TGTGCCAGCTCACCACCCGCGGCCCGGGATACGCAGTATTTT
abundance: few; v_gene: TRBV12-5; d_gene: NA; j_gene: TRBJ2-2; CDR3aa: CASTRQANTGELFF; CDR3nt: TGTGCCAGCACCAGACAGGCGAACACCGGGGAGCTGTTTTTT